The clone carrying this TCR beta chain was recorded at least ten times. Its target is unknown. This entry is derived from a study of T cells in Graves' hyperthyroidism and ophthalmopathy. Fresh peripheral blood, under 13 ml, was the source of the PBMCs. Amplification targeted TCR beta CDR3 regions from RNA transcripts. The HTBI primer set was used in a first-round RT-PCR of the TCR CDR3. TCRdb independently ran MiXCR on the multiplex PCR reads; one entry per CDR3 protein. The sample lists under 400,000 distinct CDR3 sequences, roughly 20% occurring once. The CDR3 extends over 15 amino acids. Germline V gene sequence: CDR1 SGHRS, CDR2 YFSETQ. V was clipped by 3 bases and J by 2 bases; unmatched bases: 2. Findings and caveats of the study: Before onset, by a median of approximately 6.8 months, the model predicted ophthalmopathy. Blood also held most thyroid clonotypes expanded beyond 0.001.

Sequenced: blood. The chain is built from TRBV5-1 and TRBJ2-2; 9 nucleotides align to TRBD2. The clonotype originates from a woman between 40 and 50 years old with Graves' ophthalmopathy. CDR3 loop: CASSYLAGNTGELFF. In DNA form, the CDR3 reads TGCGCCAGCAGCTATCTAGCGGGAAACACCGGGGAGCTGTTTTTT.